These 22 T cell receptor beta chains were all obtained from the same sample, sequenced in a study of blood T cell repertoires in COVID-19. Profiling relied on immunoSEQ multiplex PCR, and the TCRdb table lists in-frame clones only, not all of them. The table shows hundreds of thousands of clones, with 70% to 90% occurring only once. The sample comprised peripheral blood. These receptors came from a man between 35 and 55 years old with acute or convalescent COVID-19.

The chain recombines TRBV3-1 (or the pseudogene TRBV3-2) with TRBJ2-7, with TRBD1 matching over 10 bases. CDR1 and CDR2 (germline): LGHDT, YNNKEL (reference sequence). CDR3 length equals 15 residues. V lost 2 bases, J lost 6 bases, and 7 bases stayed unmatched. CDR3 region: CASSQPGTGVLEQYF. The CDR3 DNA follows: TGTGCCAGCAGCCAACCCGGGACAGGGGTGCTCGAGCAGTACTTC.

The chain joins TRBV18 to TRBJ2-6, with TRBD2 matching 9 bases. The germline gives CDR1 KGHSH, CDR2 LQKENI. Trimming cost V 4 bases and J 2 bases; bases outside gene matches: 3. This CDR3 is built from 16 residues. CDR3 bases: TGTGCCAGCTCACGGGCTAGCGGGACTGGGGCCAACGTCCTGACTTTC. It codes for CASSRASGTGANVLTF.

In its sample, this clone was seen once. The rearrangement uses TRBV30 and TRBJ2-7; a weak D match, TRBD1 (7 bases). Germline V gene sequence: CDR1 GTSNPN, CDR2 SVGIG (reference sequence). The V and J ends lost 3 bases and 5 bases respectively, with 29 bases between them. The CDR3 consists of 18 residues. The CDR3, as DNA: TGTGCCTGGAGCCGCGGACAGGCGAGGGGGGACTTTACCGACGAGCAGTACTTC. It encodes CAWSRGQARGDFTDEQYF.

The V gene is TRBV6-5, the J gene TRBJ1-1, with 8 positions matching TRBD1. The germline V gene has CDR1 MNHEY and CDR2 SVGAGI. Trimming took 8 bases from V and 0 from J; bases not matched to a gene: 2. The CDR3 is made up of 13 amino acids. CDR3 loop: CASGGQVNTEAFF. The CDR3 DNA reads TGTGCCAGCGGGGGACAGGTGAACACTGAAGCTTTCTTT.

The rearrangement joins TRBV7-2 to TRBJ2-1, with D possibly TRBD2 on 9 matching bases. The CDR3 contains 16 residues. Germline V gene lookup returns CDR1 SGHTA and CDR2 FQGNSA. Trimming cost V 5 bases and J 7 bases, with 21 bases left between them. This CDR3 is CASSPQGAGGRNEQFF. CDR3 nucleotide sequence: TGTGCCAGCAGCCCCCAGGGGGCGGGGGGGCGGAATGAGCAGTTCTTC. Combining the CDR3 with reference TRBV7-2 and TRBJ2-1 gives the whole variable domain GAGVSQSPSNKVTEKGKDVELRCDPISGHTALYWYRQSLGQGLEFLIYFQGNSAPDKSGLPSDRFSAERTGGSVSTLTIQRTQQEDSAVYLCASSPQGAGGRNEQFFGPGTRLTVL.

The chain is built from TRBV6-5 and TRBJ1-2; 7 bases fit TRBD1. The CDR3 has 12 residues. Germline assignment: CDR1 MNHEY and CDR2 SVGAGI. V lost 1 base, J lost 7 bases, and 0 bases stayed unmatched. The CDR3 is CASSYWDSGYTF. The DNA for the CDR3 is TGTGCCAGCAGTTACTGGGACAGTGGCTACACCTTC.

The chain couples TRBV5-1 to TRBJ2-2; D call uncertain. V was clipped by 4 bases and J by 5 bases, with 9 bases between them. Per germline, CDR1 SGHRS and CDR2 YFSETQ. The CDR3 is made up of 13 amino acids. Here the CDR3 DNA reads TGCGCCAGCAGCCCTGTCGGTACCGGGGAGCTGTTTTTT. The encoded protein is CASSPVGTGELFF.

V gene TRBV19 combines with J gene TRBJ1-1, with a possible D match to TRBD1 (5 bases). There are 13 residues in the CDR3. The germline V gene has CDR1 LNHDA and CDR2 SQIVND (reference sequence). Trimming took off 6 bases at V and 4 bases at J, with 12 bases between the two ends. CDR3 sequence reads: CASRIRGTTEAFF. In DNA, the CDR3 is TGTGCCAGTAGGATTAGGGGAACCACTGAAGCTTTCTTT.

V is TRBV5-1 and J is TRBJ2-6, with TRBD1 as a possible D gene (5 bases). V was clipped by 6 bases and J by 0 bases, with 10 bases between them. The CDR3 sequence is 15 residues long. Germline V lookup: CDR1 SGHRS, CDR2 YFSETQ. Here the CDR3 DNA reads TGCGCCAGCACCCAGACAGCCTCTGGGGCCAACGTCCTGACTTTC. Encoded protein: CASTQTASGANVLTF.

The chain combines TRBV10-2 with TRBJ1-1, with D possibly TRBD1 on 5 matching bases. The ends were cut back, 6 bases at V and 0 bases at J, with 20 bases in the middle. The germline gives CDR1 WSHSY, CDR2 SAAADI. The CDR3 contains 17 residues. CDR3 loop: CASSPRGLGRVNTEAFF. The CDR3 nucleotides are TGCGCCAGCAGCCCTAGGGGTTTAGGTAGGGTGAACACTGAAGCTTTCTTT.

The J gene is TRBJ1-2, the V gene TRBV18, with TRBD1 identical over 8 bases. CDR1 and CDR2 (germline): KGHSH, LQKENI. CDR3 length: 15 amino acids. J was trimmed by 4 bases and V by 1 base; bases with no gene match: 5. CDR3 nucleotides: TGTGCCAGCTCACCACGACAGGGGATCAGCTATGGCTACACCTTC. Its protein is CASSPRQGISYGYTF. Based on the CDR3 plus reference TRBV18 and TRBJ1-2, the full variable domain is NAGVMQNPRHLVRRRGQEARLRCSPMKGHSHVYWYRQLPEEGLKFMVYLQKENIIDESGMPKERFSAEFPKEGPSILRIQQVVRGDSAAYFCASSPRQGISYGYTFGSGTRLTVV.

V gene TRBV4-1 combines with J gene TRBJ2-7, with D perhaps TRBD1 (6 bases). CDR1 is MGHRA and CDR2 is YSYEKL in the germline V gene. V lost 5 bases, J lost 3 bases, and 11 bases lay in between. The CDR3 extends over 13 amino acids. The CDR3 DNA reads as TGCGCCAGCAGCGCACGGACAGACTACGAGCAGTACTTC. It codes for CASSARTDYEQYF.

The chain joins TRBV6-1 to TRBJ1-2; the D is unclear. V dropped 0 bases and J dropped 3 bases, with 8 bases sitting between them. This CDR3 is built from 14 residues. CDR1 and CDR2 (germline): MNHNS, SASEGT. For the CDR3, the DNA is TGTGCCAGCAGTGAAGCCGTCTCCCACTATGGCTACACCTTC. Its protein product is CASSEAVSHYGYTF.

The chain uses TRBV6-1 and TRBJ2-5, with 9 bases that match TRBD2. The CDR3 consists of 19 residues. V was pared by 2 bases and J by 2 bases, with 15 bases of the junction left unmatched. Looked up from germline, CDR1 is MNHNS and CDR2 is SASEGT. The DNA for the CDR3 is TGTGCCAGCAGTGAATTGGCAGCAAAGGGACTAGCTTATCAAGAGACCCAGTACTTC. The encoded protein is CASSELAAKGLAYQETQYF.

The chain recombines TRBV11-2 with TRBJ1-4; D is possibly TRBD1 (6 bases). Germline V gene sequence: CDR1 SGHAT, CDR2 FQNNGV. The CDR3 has 16 residues. V was clipped by 6 bases and J by 5 bases, with 19 bases between them. CDR3: CASRQWQGPLNEKLFF. In nucleotides, the CDR3 is TGTGCCAGCAGACAGTGGCAGGGGCCGCTCAATGAAAAACTGTTTTTT. The variable domain in full, completed from reference TRBV11-2 and TRBJ1-4, reads EAGVAQSPRYKIIEKRQSVAFWCNPISGHATLYWYQQILGQGPKLLIQFQNNGVVDDSQLPKDRFSAERLKGVDSTLKIQPAKLEDSAVYLCASRQWQGPLNEKLFFGSGTQLSVL.

The chain couples TRBV11-2 to TRBJ2-1; TRBD2 might be the D (6 bases). Germline loops: CDR1 SGHAT, CDR2 FQNNGV. CDR3 length: 16 amino acids. Trimming took off 5 bases at V and 4 bases at J, with 18 bases between the two ends. The CDR3 reads CASSQPGLPPYNEQFF. The CDR3 nucleotides read TGTGCCAGCAGCCAGCCGGGACTCCCCCCTTACAATGAGCAGTTCTTC.

As DNA, the CDR3 is TGCGCCAGCAGCCTACTTTTGCGGGCCTCCTATGGCTACACCTTC. Translating gives CASSLLLRASYGYTF. V gene TRBV4-1 combines with J gene TRBJ1-2; no reliable D call. Trimming shortened V by 4 bases and J by 4 bases, and 16 bases separated the two germline ends. Germline V lookup: CDR1 MGHRA, CDR2 YSYEKL. The CDR3 covers 15 residues.

The chain recombines TRBV19 with TRBJ1-2; D perhaps matches TRBD1 (6 bases). The length of the CDR3 is 14 residues. V lost 1 base, J lost 4 bases, and 10 bases lay in between. Germline values: CDR1 LNHDA, CDR2 SQIVND (reference sequence). This CDR3 reads CASSIGQGPYGYTF. CDR3 coding DNA: TGTGCCAGTAGTATAGGGCAGGGGCCCTATGGCTACACCTTC.

This chain's CDR3 is CATSRRGGLYHEQFF. The CDR3 bases are TGTGCCACCAGCAGACGGGGGGGCCTTTATCATGAGCAGTTCTTC. V usage is TRBV15 and J usage is TRBJ2-1; TRBD2 matches at 8 bases. The CDR3 covers 15 residues. Germline lookup yields CDR1 LNHNV and CDR2 YYDKDF (reference sequence). V gave up 2 bases and J gave up 8 bases; unmatched junction bases: 8. Supplemented by reference TRBV15 and TRBJ2-1, the full variable domain reads DAMVIQNPRYQVTQFGKPVTLSCSQTLNHNVMYWYQQKSSQAPKLLFHYYDKDFNNEADTPDNFQSRRPNTSFCFLDIRSPGLGDTAMYLCATSRRGGLYHEQFFGPGTRLTVL.

The V gene is TRBV7-9, the J gene TRBJ2-1; D gene unclear. The V gene lost 4 bases and the J gene lost 3 bases, with 16 bases spanning the gap. The CDR3 runs to 16 residues. Germline CDR1 and CDR2: SEHNR and FQNEAQ (reference sequence). The CDR3 protein is CASSSASRRHYNEQFF. The CDR3 DNA is TGTGCCAGCAGCTCCGCCTCTAGGCGGCACTACAATGAGCAGTTCTTC.

This clone was seen once. V is TRBV3-1 (or the pseudogene TRBV3-2) and J is TRBJ2-4; no definite D call. Germline V gene sequence: CDR1 LGHDT, CDR2 YNNKEL (reference sequence). The V end was cut by 2 bases, the J end by 0 bases, with 8 bases between. CDR3 length: 15 amino acids. The CDR3: CASSQSVLAKNIQYF. In DNA, the CDR3 is TGTGCCAGCAGCCAATCCGTTCTAGCCAAAAACATTCAGTACTTC.

V is TRBV2 and J is TRBJ1-2; 7 bases fit TRBD1. With V trimmed by 8 bases and J by 8 bases, 14 bases remained unmatched. The CDR3 is 14 residues long. The germline V gene has CDR1 SNHLY and CDR2 FYNNEI. CDR3 in amino acids: CASSGTGQRTGYTF. CDR3 in DNA: TGTGCCAGCTCGGGGACGGGACAGCGAACGGGCTACACCTTC.